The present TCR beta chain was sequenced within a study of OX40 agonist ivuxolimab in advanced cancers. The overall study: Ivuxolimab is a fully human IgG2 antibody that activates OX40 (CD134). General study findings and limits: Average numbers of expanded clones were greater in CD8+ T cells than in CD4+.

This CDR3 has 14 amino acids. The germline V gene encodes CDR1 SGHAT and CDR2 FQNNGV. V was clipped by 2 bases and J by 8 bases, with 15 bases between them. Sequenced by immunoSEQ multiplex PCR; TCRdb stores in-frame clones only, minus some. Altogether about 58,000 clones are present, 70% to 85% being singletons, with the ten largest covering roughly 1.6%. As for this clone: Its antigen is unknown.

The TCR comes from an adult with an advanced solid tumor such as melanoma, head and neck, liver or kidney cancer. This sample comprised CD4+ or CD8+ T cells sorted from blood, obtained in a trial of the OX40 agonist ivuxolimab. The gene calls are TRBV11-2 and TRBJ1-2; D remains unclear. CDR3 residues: CASSLTPSEIGYTF. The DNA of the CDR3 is TGTGCCAGCAGCTTAACACCCTCGGAAATCGGCTACACCTTC.